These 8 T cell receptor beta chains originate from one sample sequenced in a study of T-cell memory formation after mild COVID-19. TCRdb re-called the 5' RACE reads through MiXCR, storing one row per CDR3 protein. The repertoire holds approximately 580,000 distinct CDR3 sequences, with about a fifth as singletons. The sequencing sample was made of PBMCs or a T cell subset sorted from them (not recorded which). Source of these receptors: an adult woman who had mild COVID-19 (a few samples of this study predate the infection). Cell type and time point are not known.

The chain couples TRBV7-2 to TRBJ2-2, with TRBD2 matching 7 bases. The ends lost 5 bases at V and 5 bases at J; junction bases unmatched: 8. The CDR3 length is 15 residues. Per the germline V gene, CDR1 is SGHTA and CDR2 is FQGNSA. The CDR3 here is CASSGSGIFTGELFF. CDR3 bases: TGTGCCAGCAGCGGGAGCGGGATTTTTACCGGGGAGCTGTTTTTT. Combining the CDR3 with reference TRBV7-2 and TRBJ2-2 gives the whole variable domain GAGVSQSPSNKVTEKGKDVELRCDPISGHTALYWYRQSLGQGLEFLIYFQGNSAPDKSGLPSDRFSAERTGGSVSTLTIQRTQQEDSAVYLCASSGSGIFTGELFFGEGSRLTVL.

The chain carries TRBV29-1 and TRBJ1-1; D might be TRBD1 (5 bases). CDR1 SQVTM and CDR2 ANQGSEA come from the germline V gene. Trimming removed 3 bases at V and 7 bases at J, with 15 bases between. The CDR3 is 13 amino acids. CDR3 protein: CSVEDRTPFEAFF. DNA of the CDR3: TGCAGCGTTGAGGATAGGACACCATTTGAAGCTTTCTTT.

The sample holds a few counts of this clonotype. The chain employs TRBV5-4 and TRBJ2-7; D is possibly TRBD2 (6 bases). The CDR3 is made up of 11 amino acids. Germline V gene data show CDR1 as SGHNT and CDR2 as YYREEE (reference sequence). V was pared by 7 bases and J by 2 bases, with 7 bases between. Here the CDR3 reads CASGGTYEQYF. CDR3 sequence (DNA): TGTGCCAGCGGCGGGACCTACGAGCAGTACTTC.

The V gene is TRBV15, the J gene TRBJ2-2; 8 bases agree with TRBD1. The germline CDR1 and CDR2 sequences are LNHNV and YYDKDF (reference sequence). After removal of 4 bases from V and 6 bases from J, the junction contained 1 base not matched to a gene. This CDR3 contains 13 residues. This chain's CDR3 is CATSKQGAGELFF. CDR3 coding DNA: TGTGCCACCAGCAAACAGGGGGCCGGGGAGCTGTTTTTT.

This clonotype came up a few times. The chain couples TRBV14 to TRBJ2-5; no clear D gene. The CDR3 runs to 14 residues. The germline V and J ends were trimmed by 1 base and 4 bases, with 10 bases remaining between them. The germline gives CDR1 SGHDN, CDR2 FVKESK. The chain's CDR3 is CASSQGAVSETQYF. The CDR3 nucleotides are TGTGCCAGCAGCCAAGGTGCAGTCTCAGAGACCCAGTACTTC. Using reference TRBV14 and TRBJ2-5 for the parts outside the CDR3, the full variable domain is EAGVTQFPSHSVIEKGQTVTLRCDPISGHDNLYWYRRVMGKEIKFLLHFVKESKQDESGMPNNRFLAERTGGTYSTLKVQPAELEDSGVYFCASSQGAVSETQYFGPGTRLLVL.

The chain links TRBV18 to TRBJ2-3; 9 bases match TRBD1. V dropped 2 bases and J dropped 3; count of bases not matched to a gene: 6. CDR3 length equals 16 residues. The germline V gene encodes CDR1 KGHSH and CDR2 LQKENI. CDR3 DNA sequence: TGTGCCAGCTCACCAGGTCGACAGGGGGGTACAGATACGCAGTATTTT. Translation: CASSPGRQGGTDTQYF.

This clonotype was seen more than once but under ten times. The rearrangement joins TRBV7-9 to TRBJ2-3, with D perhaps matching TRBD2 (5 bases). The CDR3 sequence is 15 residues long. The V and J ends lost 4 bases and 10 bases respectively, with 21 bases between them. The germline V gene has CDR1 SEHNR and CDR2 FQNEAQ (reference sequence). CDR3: CASSSQRWGRMAQYF. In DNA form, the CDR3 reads TGTGCCAGCAGCTCCCAGCGGTGGGGAAGGATGGCGCAGTATTTT.

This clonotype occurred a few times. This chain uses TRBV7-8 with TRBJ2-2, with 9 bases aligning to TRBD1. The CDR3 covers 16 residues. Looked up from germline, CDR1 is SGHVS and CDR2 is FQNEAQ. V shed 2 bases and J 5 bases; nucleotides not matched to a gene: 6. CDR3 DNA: TGTGCCAGCAGCTTATACGGGACAGGGAGAACCGGGGAGCTGTTTTTT. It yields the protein CASSLYGTGRTGELFF.